The source of this T cell receptor beta chain is a study of control samples from healthy donors and cancer patients. The data were produced by immunoSEQ multiplex PCR, yet TCRdb's version contains in-frame clones alone and is incomplete. This sample has approximately 130,000 clones; 70% to 90% occur once, and the top ten carry about 3%. V lost 5 bases and J lost 8; bases outside the gene matches: 9. Germline V CDR1 and CDR2: MDHEN, SYDVKM. The CDR3 length is 14 residues. The sequence derives from a man between 60 and 75 years old in good health. Sequencing was carried out using blood. V usage is TRBV28 and J usage is TRBJ1-2; 9 bases are shared with TRBD1. The CDR3: CASSPQDRGGGYTF. CDR3 coding DNA: TGTGCCAGCAGTCCCCAGGACAGGGGAGGGGGCTACACCTTC.